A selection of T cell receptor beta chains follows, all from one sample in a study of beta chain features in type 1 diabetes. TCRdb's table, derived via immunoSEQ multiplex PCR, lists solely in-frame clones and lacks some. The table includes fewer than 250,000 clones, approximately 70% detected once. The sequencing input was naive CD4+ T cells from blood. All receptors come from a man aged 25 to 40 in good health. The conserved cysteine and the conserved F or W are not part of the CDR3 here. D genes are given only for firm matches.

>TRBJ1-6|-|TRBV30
AGSPRGVNSPLH
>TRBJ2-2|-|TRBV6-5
ASTRVPGELF
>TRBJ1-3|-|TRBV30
AWSVLRTGNTIY
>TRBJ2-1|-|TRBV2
ASSGDRSSYNEQF
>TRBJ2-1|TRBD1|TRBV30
AWSPTGARGEQF
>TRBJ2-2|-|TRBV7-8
ASSPSKYGELF
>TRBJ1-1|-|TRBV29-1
SVISRLNTEAF
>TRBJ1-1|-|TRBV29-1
SGHLNTEAF
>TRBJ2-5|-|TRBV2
ASSESGETQY
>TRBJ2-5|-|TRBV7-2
ASSIQETQY
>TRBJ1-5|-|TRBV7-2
ASSFWPQGDQPQH
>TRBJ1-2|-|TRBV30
AWRTGRHYGYT
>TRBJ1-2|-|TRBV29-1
SVDRDGYT
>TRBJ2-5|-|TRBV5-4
ASSLASLETQY
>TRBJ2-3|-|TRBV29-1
SSKTDTQY
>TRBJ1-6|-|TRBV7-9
ASSSNRNDVNSPLH
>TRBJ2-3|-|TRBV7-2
ASSLANTDTQY
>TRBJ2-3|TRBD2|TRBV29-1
SVDGLAGGTDTQY
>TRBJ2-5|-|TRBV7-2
ASSLMETQY
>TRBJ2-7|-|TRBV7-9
ASSSESSYEQY
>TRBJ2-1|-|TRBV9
ASSEEIVGGDEQF
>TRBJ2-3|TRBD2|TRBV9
ASASGVGDTQY
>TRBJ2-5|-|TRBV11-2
ASSPQGLPQETQY
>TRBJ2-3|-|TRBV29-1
SGGGDTQY
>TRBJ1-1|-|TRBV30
AWSPGMNTEAF
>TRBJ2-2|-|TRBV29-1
SASEGGDRELF
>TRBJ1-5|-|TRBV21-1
ASLGGPDQPQH
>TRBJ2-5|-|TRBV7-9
ASSSQETQY
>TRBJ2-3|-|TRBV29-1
SVDEGGSDTQY
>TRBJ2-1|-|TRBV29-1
SVVFRTETSYNEQF
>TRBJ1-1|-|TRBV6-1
ASSEFRWGRDTEAF
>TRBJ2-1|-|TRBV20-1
SALGLNEQF
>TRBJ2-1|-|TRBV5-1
ATPRSRDCDEQF
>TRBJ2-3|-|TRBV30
AWSASSVSTDTQY
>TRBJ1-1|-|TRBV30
AWSARDGVNTEAF
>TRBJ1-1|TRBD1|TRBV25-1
ASSRQGGNTEAF
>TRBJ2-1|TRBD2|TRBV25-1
ASTLAGGNEQF
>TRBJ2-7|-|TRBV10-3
AISESGYEQY
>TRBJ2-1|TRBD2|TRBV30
AWSVRGGPSSYNEQF
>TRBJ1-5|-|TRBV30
AYGTSLNQPQH
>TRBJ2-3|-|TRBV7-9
ASKLRADTQY
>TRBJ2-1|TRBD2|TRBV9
ASSVSSGENNEQF
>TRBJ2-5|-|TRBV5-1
ASSSFDSGKETQY
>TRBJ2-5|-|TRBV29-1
SLTQGGETQY
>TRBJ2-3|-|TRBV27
ASRGLLGDTQY
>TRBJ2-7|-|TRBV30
AWSVGGSVGEQY
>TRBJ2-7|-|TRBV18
ASSPDVEQY
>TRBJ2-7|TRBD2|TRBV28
ASSFEAGGVPYEQY
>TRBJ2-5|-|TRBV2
ASGLAQETQY
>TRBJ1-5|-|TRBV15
ATSRVRDQPQH
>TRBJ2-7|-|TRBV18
ASSPPDTYEQY
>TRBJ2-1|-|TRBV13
ASSLGWDRGGEQF
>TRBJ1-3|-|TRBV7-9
ASSPHLTSSGNTIY
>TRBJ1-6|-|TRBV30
AWSSGYNSPLH